This T cell receptor (beta chain) was identified in a study of blood T cell repertoires in COVID-19. Method: immunoSEQ multiplex PCR; TCRdb's copy keeps in-frame clones and lacks some. The sample lists 200,000 to 300,000 clones, approximately 80% occurring once. With 5 bases removed from V and 3 bases from J, the gap between germline ends came to 16 bases. CDR1 LGHDT and CDR2 YNNKEL come from the germline V gene (reference sequence). The CDR3 totals 15 residues. The chain combines TRBV3-1 (or the pseudogene TRBV3-2) with TRBJ1-1, with D perhaps matching TRBD1 (5 bases). Sequenced: peripheral blood. The clonotype was recovered from a man aged 40-50 years with acute or convalescent COVID-19. The CDR3 sequence is CASSVTPDSYTEAFF. The CDR3 DNA sequence: TGTGCCAGCAGCGTAACCCCCGACAGCTACACTGAAGCTTTCTTT.